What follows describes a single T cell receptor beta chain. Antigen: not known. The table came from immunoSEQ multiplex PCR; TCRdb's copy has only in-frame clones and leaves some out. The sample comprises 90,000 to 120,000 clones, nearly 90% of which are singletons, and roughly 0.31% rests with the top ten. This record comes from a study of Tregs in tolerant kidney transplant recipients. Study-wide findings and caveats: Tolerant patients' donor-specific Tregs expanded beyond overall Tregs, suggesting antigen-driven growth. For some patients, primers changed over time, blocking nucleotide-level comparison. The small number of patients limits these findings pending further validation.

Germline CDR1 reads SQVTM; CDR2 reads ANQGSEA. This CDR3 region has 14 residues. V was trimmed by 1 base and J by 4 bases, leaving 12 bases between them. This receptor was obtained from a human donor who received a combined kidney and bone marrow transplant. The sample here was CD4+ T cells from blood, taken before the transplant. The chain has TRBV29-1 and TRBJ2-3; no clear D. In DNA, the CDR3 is TGCAGCGTTGAAGGTCAGATGCTCCCAGATACGCAGTATTTT. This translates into CSVEGQMLPDTQYF.